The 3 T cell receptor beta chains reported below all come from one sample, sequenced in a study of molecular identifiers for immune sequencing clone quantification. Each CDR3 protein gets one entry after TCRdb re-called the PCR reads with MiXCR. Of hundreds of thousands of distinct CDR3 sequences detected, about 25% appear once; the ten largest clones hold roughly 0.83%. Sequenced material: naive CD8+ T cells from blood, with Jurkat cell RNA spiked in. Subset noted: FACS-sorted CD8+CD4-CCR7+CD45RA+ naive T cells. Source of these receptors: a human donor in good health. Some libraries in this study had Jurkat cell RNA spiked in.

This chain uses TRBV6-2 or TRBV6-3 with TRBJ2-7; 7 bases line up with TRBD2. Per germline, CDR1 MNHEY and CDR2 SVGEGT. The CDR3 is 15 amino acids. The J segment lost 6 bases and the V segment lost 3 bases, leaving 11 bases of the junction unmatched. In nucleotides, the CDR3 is TGTGCCAGCAGTTATGTCATACTAGCGTCGAGCGAGCAGTACTTC. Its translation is CASSYVILASSEQYF.

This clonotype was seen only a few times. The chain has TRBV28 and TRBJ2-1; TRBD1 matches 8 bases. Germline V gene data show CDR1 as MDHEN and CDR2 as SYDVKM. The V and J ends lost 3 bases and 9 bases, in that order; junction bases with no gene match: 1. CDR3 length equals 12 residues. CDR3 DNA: TGTGCCAGCAGTTTCGGACAGGGTGAGCAGTTCTTC. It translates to CASSFGQGEQFF.

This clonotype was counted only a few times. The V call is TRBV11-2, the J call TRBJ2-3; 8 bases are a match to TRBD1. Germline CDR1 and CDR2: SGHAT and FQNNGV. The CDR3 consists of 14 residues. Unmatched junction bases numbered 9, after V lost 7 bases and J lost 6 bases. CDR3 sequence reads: CASTSSGGYDTQYF. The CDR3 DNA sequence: TGTGCCAGCACCTCTTCAGGGGGCTACGATACGCAGTATTTT.